These 27 T cell receptor beta chains originate from one sample sequenced in a study of T cell repertoires in ileal Crohn's disease. The table came from immunoSEQ multiplex PCR; TCRdb's copy has only in-frame clones and leaves some out. The data hold approximately 9,000 clones, with around 81% observed a single time. Specimen: ileal tissue. The origin of the receptors is an adult with Crohn's disease.

The V gene is TRBV11-2, the J gene TRBJ2-3; 7 nucleotides match TRBD2. Germline trimming cut 4 bases from V and 5 bases from J; bases unmatched to any gene: 15. CDR1 and CDR2 (germline): SGHAT, FQNNGV. This CDR3 region has 17 residues. The CDR3 nucleotides read TGTGCCAGCAGCTGGACTAGGGTGAGGCCCGTTGGAGATACGCAGTATTTT. Translated: CASSWTRVRPVGDTQYF.

The chain carries TRBV28 and TRBJ1-1; maybe TRBD1 (5 bases). The germline V gene encodes CDR1 MDHEN and CDR2 SYDVKM. V lost 4 bases and J lost 3, with 12 bases in between. The CDR3 has 14 amino acids. CDR3 bases: TGTGCCAGCAGTTGGGGGGGTAAGGACACTGAAGCTTTCTTT. This codes for CASSWGGKDTEAFF.

The chain couples TRBV21-1 to TRBJ2-7; the DNA was not compared with TRBD2, the D call given in the table. TRBV21-1 is a pseudogene locus. The CDR3 covers 16 residues. CDR3 residues: CASSKGLAVSSYEQYF. Written as DNA, the CDR3 is TGTGCCAGCAGCAAAGGGCTAGCGGTTAGCTCCTACGAGCAGTACTTC.

The chain joins TRBV9 to TRBJ2-2; the D gene is possibly TRBD1 (7 bases). Looked up from germline, CDR1 is SGDLS and CDR2 is YYNGEE. The CDR3 is 14 residues long. V lost 3 bases and J lost 6, with 12 bases in between. The CDR3 coding sequence is TGTGCCAGCAGCGGGAGGGACAGCGCCGGGGAGCTGTTTTTT. Its translation: CASSGRDSAGELFF.

The chain uses TRBV19 and TRBJ1-1; 9 nucleotides match TRBD1. This CDR3 is built from 14 residues. The V gene end was trimmed by 6 bases and the J gene end by 7 bases; junction bases not matched to a gene: 9. Germline CDR1 reads LNHDA; CDR2 reads SQIVND (reference sequence). The CDR3 region has the DNA TGTGCCAGTAGCTTATCCCCGGGACAGGGTGAAGCTTTCTTT. Residues: CASSLSPGQGEAFF.

J is TRBJ2-3 and V is TRBV27, with D possibly matching TRBD1 (5 bases). The CDR3 sequence is 13 residues long. Trimming took off 3 bases at V and 5 bases at J, with 9 bases between the two ends. In germline, CDR1 is MNHEY, CDR2 SMNVEV (reference sequence). CDR3 nucleotide sequence: TGTGCCAGCAGTTTTCAGGGTAAAGATACGCAGTATTTT. The encoded protein is CASSFQGKDTQYF.

This clone appeared once. This chain connects TRBV10-2 to TRBJ1-5, with TRBD1 matching 9 bases. This CDR3 contains 14 residues. V was pared by 6 bases and J by 2 bases, with 2 bases of the junction left unmatched. Germline V gene lookup returns CDR1 WSHSY and CDR2 SAAADI. CDR3 amino acids: CASSHRGRNQPQHF. In DNA, the CDR3 is TGCGCCAGCAGCCACAGGGGGCGCAATCAGCCCCAGCATTTT.

This clone was counted once. The CDR3 sequence is CASSQDSAGTGGYNEQFF. The CDR3 region has the DNA TGCGCCAGCAGCCAAGATAGCGCCGGGACAGGGGGCTACAATGAGCAGTTCTTC. The chain has TRBV4-1 and TRBJ2-1; 11 positions match TRBD1. Germline CDR1 and CDR2: MGHRA and YSYEKL. This CDR3 is 18 amino acids long. V dropped 0 bases and J dropped 3; count of bases not matched to a gene: 7.

The chain couples TRBV19 to TRBJ2-7, with D maybe TRBD2 (5 bases). Germline V CDR1 and CDR2: LNHDA, SQIVND (reference sequence). V was shortened by 5 bases and J by 3 bases, with 17 bases between the two germline ends. The CDR3 runs to 15 residues. DNA for the CDR3: TGTGCCAGTAGTCAGGACGGGCCCCGGGACTACGAGCAGTACTTC. This translates into CASSQDGPRDYEQYF. Using reference TRBV19 and TRBJ2-7 for the parts outside the CDR3, the full variable domain is DGGITQSPKYLFRKEGQNVTLSCEQNLNHDAMYWYRQDPGQGLRLIYYSQIVNDFQKGDIAEGYSVSREKKESFPLTVTSAQKNPTAFYLCASSQDGPRDYEQYFGPGTRLTVT.

This clone was observed once. The chain is built from TRBV6-6 and TRBJ2-7, with D possibly matching TRBD1 (6 bases). This CDR3 spans 13 amino acids. Germline V gene sequence: CDR1 MNHNY, CDR2 SVGAGI (reference sequence). Trimming pared 6 bases from V and 0 bases from J, leaving 9 bases between. The CDR3 DNA reads TGTGCCAGCAGACACAGGGACTCCTACGAGCAGTACTTC. It yields the protein CASRHRDSYEQYF.

V and J are TRBV5-6 and TRBJ2-5, with 9 nucleotides matching TRBD1. The J call may be mistaken, given a closer DNA end match to TRBJ2-7. This CDR3 comprises 12 residues. CDR1 and CDR2 from the germline V gene are SGHDT and YYEEEE. The CDR3 DNA follows: TGTGCCAGCAGCTGGGACAGGGACGAGCAGTACTTC. It translates to CASSWDRDEQYF.

V and J are TRBV27 and TRBJ2-3; unclear D gene. Trimming cost V 6 bases and J 2 bases, with 15 bases left between them. The CDR3 extends over 15 amino acids. Germline loops: CDR1 MNHEY, CDR2 SMNVEV (reference sequence). CDR3 sequence reads: CASRRSSAYTDTQYF. The CDR3 DNA reads as TGTGCCAGCAGGCGGTCCAGCGCTTACACAGATACGCAGTATTTT.

The chain couples TRBV15 to TRBJ2-2, with D tentatively TRBD1 (6 bases). In germline, CDR1 is LNHNV, CDR2 YYDKDF (reference sequence). The CDR3 length is 13 residues. With 5 bases removed from V and 6 bases from J, the gap between germline ends came to 10 bases. CDR3 loop: CATSGDRSGELFF. CDR3 bases: TGTGCCACCAGCGGCGACAGGTCCGGGGAGCTGTTTTTT.

The chain combines TRBV11-2 with TRBJ2-7, with TRBD2 matching over 8 bases. The CDR3 has 16 amino acids. V lost 4 bases to trimming and J lost 6 bases; unmatched junction nucleotides: 14. Per the germline V gene, CDR1 is SGHAT and CDR2 is FQNNGV. The CDR3 sequence is CASSSPARAGVVEQYF. The CDR3 DNA sequence: TGTGCCAGCAGCTCCCCCGCGCGAGCGGGAGTTGTCGAGCAGTACTTC.

This sequence joins TRBV25-1 and TRBJ2-2, with 7 bases fitting TRBD1. This CDR3 has 13 amino acids. The germline gives CDR1 MGHDK, CDR2 SYGVNS. With V trimmed by 4 bases and J by 7 bases, 3 bases remained unmatched. The CDR3 nucleotides are TGTGCCAGCAGTGGACAGGGTGTCGGGGAGCTGTTTTTT. It is translated as CASSGQGVGELFF.

J is TRBJ2-2 and V is TRBV29-1; TRBD2 agrees at 11 bases. CDR3 length equals 16 residues. Germline V gene sequence: CDR1 SQVTM, CDR2 ANQGSEA. DNA of the CDR3: TGCAGTTACCGAGGGACTAGCGGAGGGAACACCGGGGAGCTGTTTTTT. Encoded protein: CSYRGTSGGNTGELFF.

CDR3 sequence (DNA): TGTGCCAGCAGCCTCAGGGGGACAGATACGCAGTATTTT. Translating it yields CASSLRGTDTQYF. The rearrangement links TRBV5-6 to TRBJ2-3, with 7 bases lining up with TRBD1. The CDR3 is made up of 13 amino acids. CDR1 and CDR2 (germline): SGHDT, YYEEEE. The V gene end was trimmed by 4 bases and the J gene end by 3 bases; junction bases not matched to a gene: 2.

The chain links TRBV7-3 to TRBJ2-3; 8 positions match TRBD2. Per germline, CDR1 SGHTA and CDR2 FQGTGA. There are 14 residues in the CDR3. V lost 7 bases and J lost 4; bases outside the gene matches: 7. CDR3 in DNA: TGTGCCAGCAAAAGCGGGAGAGGTGCAGATACGCAGTATTTT. Translated: CASKSGRGADTQYF. Using reference TRBV7-3 and TRBJ2-3 for the parts outside the CDR3, the full variable domain is GAGVSQTPSNKVTEKGKYVELRCDPISGHTALYWYRQSLGQGPEFLIYFQGTGAADDSGLPNDRFFAVRPEGSVSTLKIQRTERGDSAVYLCASKSGRGADTQYFGPGTRLTVL.

The sample holds one count of this clone. The chain joins TRBV27 to TRBJ2-2, with 8 bases identical to TRBD1. J lost 7 bases, V lost 6 bases, and 4 bases had no gene match. This CDR3 region has 13 residues. CDR1 and CDR2 from the germline V gene are MNHEY and SMNVEV (reference sequence). The CDR3 sequence: CASRQGGGGELFF. DNA of the CDR3: TGTGCCAGCAGACAGGGGGGTGGCGGGGAGCTGTTTTTT.

This chain connects TRBV5-1 to TRBJ1-4; maybe TRBD1 (5 bases). The CDR3 spans 17 residues. Deletions cut 0 bases from V and 7 bases from J, with 19 bases between. Per germline, CDR1 SGHRS and CDR2 YFSETQ. CDR3 coding DNA: TGCGCCAGCAGCTTGGCCTCTGACAGACTTTTTGCTGAAAAACTGTTTTTT. This gives the protein CASSLASDRLFAEKLFF.

The V gene is TRBV9, the J gene TRBJ2-1; D not certain. Germline V gives CDR1 SGDLS, CDR2 YYNGEE. The CDR3 contains 16 residues. Between the trimmed V and J ends, which lost 0 bases and 6 bases, there was a span of 16 bases. The chain's CDR3 is CASSVGAALEVNEQFF. The DNA of the CDR3 is TGTGCCAGCAGCGTAGGTGCGGCCTTAGAGGTCAATGAGCAGTTCTTC.

This chain uses TRBV11-2 with TRBJ1-1; D unresolved. The CDR3 spans 13 residues. CDR1 is SGHAT, CDR2 FQNNGV, per germline. The ends were cut back, 3 bases at V and 5 bases at J, with 10 bases in the middle. The CDR3 spells CASSLHPGTEAFF. CDR3 sequence (DNA): TGTGCCAGCAGCTTGCACCCGGGGACTGAAGCTTTCTTT.

The genes are TRBV5-6 and TRBJ1-2; TRBD1 matches at 7 bases. CDR3 length equals 15 residues. Per germline, CDR1 SGHDT and CDR2 YYEEEE. The V gene end was trimmed by 4 bases and the J gene end by 4 bases; junction bases not matched to a gene: 10. The CDR3 DNA reads TGTGCCAGCAGCGAACGGGACAGCTTCTTCTATGGCTACACCTTC. It is translated as CASSERDSFFYGYTF.

This chain uses TRBV2 with TRBJ2-1; 15 nucleotides agree with TRBD2. The CDR3 spans 19 residues. V shed 4 bases, J shed 8 bases, and the junction held 15 bases outside the gene matches. CDR1 and CDR2 (germline): SNHLY, FYNNEI. CDR3 loop: CASSAPGLAGGGLGDEQFF. The CDR3 region has the DNA TGTGCCAGCAGTGCCCCGGGACTAGCGGGAGGAGGCCTTGGGGATGAGCAGTTCTTC.

This clone was counted between two and nine times. The chain combines TRBV9 with TRBJ2-2; TRBD2 is a possible D gene (6 bases). Germline CDR1 SGDLS, CDR2 YYNGEE. This CDR3 is built from 14 residues. V dropped 4 bases and J dropped 7 bases, with 14 bases sitting between them. This chain's CDR3 is CASSSGTLSGELFF. The CDR3 DNA sequence: TGTGCCAGCAGCTCCGGGACTTTGAGCGGGGAGCTGTTTTTT.

Turning to this clone: The same CDR3 can be traced to other DNA sequences in this sample. The chain has TRBV6-6 and TRBJ1-2; D is undetermined. V dropped 6 bases and J dropped 3 bases, with 11 bases sitting between them. This CDR3 is 13 amino acids long. The germline gives CDR1 MNHNY, CDR2 SVGAGI (reference sequence). The CDR3 loop reads CASSPTGDYGYTF. CDR3 DNA: TGTGCCAGCAGCCCCACCGGGGACTATGGCTACACCTTC.

This clone occurred a few times. The chain combines TRBV11-1 with TRBJ1-2; the D is unclear. The CDR3 sequence is 14 residues long. Germline V CDR1 and CDR2: SGHAT, FQDESV (reference sequence). Trimming pared 1 base from V and 2 bases from J, leaving 8 bases between. The CDR3 nucleotides read TGTGCCAGCAGCTTAGATTGGCAGAACTATGGCTACACCTTC. This gives the protein CASSLDWQNYGYTF. Using reference TRBV11-1 and TRBJ1-2 for the parts outside the CDR3, the full variable domain is EAEVAQSPRYKITEKSQAVAFWCDPISGHATLYWYRQILGQGPELLVQFQDESVVDDSQLPKDRFSAERLKGVDSTLKIQPAELGDSAMYLCASSLDWQNYGYTFGSGTRLTVV.